This T cell receptor beta chain was observed in a study of post-analysis software for immune sequencing data. About the research overall: The courses of disease that were included comprised relapsing-remitting, secondary progressive and progressive-relapsing multiple sclerosis.

Findings and limits, study-wide: Significantly lower normalized Chao1 diversity was found in patients with multiple sclerosis relative to controls. Patients showed TRBV5-6, TRBV5-1 and TRBV20-1 among roughly 5 TRBV segments more frequent than in controls.

TCR beta cDNA libraries had unique molecular identifiers. One entry per CDR3 protein results from TCRdb running MiXCR on the PCR reads. Of approximately 570,000 distinct CDR3 sequences listed, about 40% are singletons. The germline V gene has CDR1 SQVTM and CDR2 ANQGSEA. This CDR3 is 13 amino acids long. Turning to this clonotype: Its target is not known.

J is TRBJ2-5 and V is TRBV29-1; D possibly uses TRBD1 or TRBD2 (5 bases each). This receptor was taken from a girl aged 5 to 17 with multiple sclerosis. Sequences were obtained from blood. The CDR3 region is CNARGRVTETQYF. CDR3 coding DNA: TGCAACGCTCGGGGCAGGGTAACAGAGACCCAGTACTTC.